This TCR beta chain was retrieved from a study of cytomegalovirus exposure and HLA in healthy donors. Study-wide results and limits: Reports showed the classifier diagnosing cytomegalovirus status with high specificity and sensitivity.

With regard to this clone: Its specificity is unknown.

Only in-frame clones appear in the TCRdb table, and some are missing; sequencing was by immunoSEQ multiplex PCR. The sample lists hundreds of thousands of clones; around nine tenths were seen once. The germline V and J ends were trimmed by 4 bases and 5 bases, with 12 bases remaining between them. The CDR3 covers 13 residues. The germline gives CDR1 SGHTA, CDR2 FQGNSA. The source of this sequence is a man aged 18-30 years in good health and CMV-seronegative. This chain connects TRBV7-2 to TRBJ2-7; TRBD2 is a possible D gene (5 bases). The sequenced sample was PBMCs. CDR3 nucleotide sequence: TGTGCCAGCAGCTCGCTTTTGAGGGACGAGCAGTACTTC. This codes for CASSSLLRDEQYF.